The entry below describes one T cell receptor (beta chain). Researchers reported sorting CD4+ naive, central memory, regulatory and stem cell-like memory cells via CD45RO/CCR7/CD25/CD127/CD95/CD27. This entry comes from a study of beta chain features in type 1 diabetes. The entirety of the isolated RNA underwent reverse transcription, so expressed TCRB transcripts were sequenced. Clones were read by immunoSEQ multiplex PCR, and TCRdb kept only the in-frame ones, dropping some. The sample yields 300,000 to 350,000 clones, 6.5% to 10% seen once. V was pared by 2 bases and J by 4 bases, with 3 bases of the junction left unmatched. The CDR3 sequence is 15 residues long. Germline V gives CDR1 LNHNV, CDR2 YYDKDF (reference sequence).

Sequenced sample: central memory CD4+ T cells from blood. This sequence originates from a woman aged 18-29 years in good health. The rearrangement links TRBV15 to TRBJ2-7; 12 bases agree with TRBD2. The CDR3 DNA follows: TGTGCCACCAGCAGAACGACTAGCGGGAGTTACGAGCAGTACTTC. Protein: CATSRTTSGSYEQYF. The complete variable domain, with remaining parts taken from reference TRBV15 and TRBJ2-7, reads DAMVIQNPRYQVTQFGKPVTLSCSQTLNHNVMYWYQQKSSQAPKLLFHYYDKDFNNEADTPDNFQSRRPNTSFCFLDIRSPGLGDTAMYLCATSRTTSGSYEQYFGPGTRLTVT.